These 25 T cell receptor beta chains share one sample of origin, sequenced in a study of metastatic and nonmetastatic thyroid tumors. Until they underwent thyroid surgery, no patient had received any treatment. TCRdb reanalyzed the PCR reads via MiXCR. This table has tens of thousands of clones, approximately 20% appearing once. The source material was tumor tissue. These TCRs come from a female donor with papillary thyroid cancer or a benign thyroid nodule (not recorded which). Some clones in this sample may be carry-over from other donors' samples.

This clone was seen more than once but under ten times. A much larger clonotype is one base distant, so this may be a read error. The chain employs TRBV6-2 or TRBV6-3 and TRBJ2-3; D is tentatively TRBD1 or TRBD2 (5 bases each). The ends were cut back, 7 bases at V and 0 bases at J, with 14 bases in the middle. The CDR3 runs 15 residues. Germline lookup yields CDR1 MNHEY and CDR2 SVGEGT. CDR3 sequence: CASIIWGYSTDTQYF. The CDR3, as DNA: TGTGCCAGCATCATATGGGGGTATAGCACAGATACGCAGTATTTT.

With respect to this clone: Since a much larger clone is just one base distant, this may be a read error. The chain is built from TRBV10-1 and TRBJ2-6, with D unresolved. The CDR3 runs 13 residues. Germline CDR1 WNHNN, CDR2 SYGVQD (reference sequence). Deletions cut 11 bases from V and 6 bases from J, with 14 bases between. The CDR3 DNA sequence: TGCGCCCGATGGTCGCGTTCGGCCAACGTCCTGACTTTC. This sequence encodes CARWSRSANVLTF.

The V call is TRBV19, the J call TRBJ2-3; TRBD1 is a possible D gene (5 bases). Looked up from germline, CDR1 is LNHDA and CDR2 is SQIVND (reference sequence). Between the trimmed V and J ends, which lost 7 bases and 1 base, there was a span of 9 bases. The CDR3 is 13 residues long. The CDR3, as DNA: TGTGCCAGTAATGCAGGGCGCACAGATACGCAGTATTTT. Translation gives CASNAGRTDTQYF.

This clone was observed a few times. This chain connects TRBV6-1 to TRBJ2-1; a possible D gene is TRBD1 (5 bases). This CDR3 has 14 residues. Germline V gives CDR1 MNHNS, CDR2 SASEGT. Deletions cut 2 bases from V and 10 bases from J, with 15 bases between. The CDR3 sequence: CASSELIKGEEQFF. DNA for the CDR3: TGTGCCAGCAGTGAACTCATAAAAGGGGAAGAGCAGTTCTTC.

This clone was seen repeatedly, ten times or more. The gene calls are TRBV24-1 and TRBJ2-1; TRBD2 matches at 8 bases. Germline V gene lookup returns CDR1 KGHDR and CDR2 SFDVKD. V lost 6 bases to trimming and J lost 7 bases; unmatched junction nucleotides: 19. The CDR3 consists of 18 residues. The CDR3 nucleotides are TGTGCCACCAGTACGGCACCGAAAAGCGGGAGACTTGGGAATGAGCAGTTCTTC. As protein: CATSTAPKSGRLGNEQFF.

This clone was seen ten or more times. This sequence joins TRBV11-3 and TRBJ2-5, with D uncertain. Trimming removed 5 bases at V and 5 bases at J, with 12 bases between. Germline CDR1 and CDR2: SGHNT and YENEEA. The CDR3 spans 13 residues. CDR3 bases: TGTGCCAGCAGCCCTTTCCATGGTGAGACCCAGTACTTC. Translated: CASSPFHGETQYF. The variable domain in full, with the rest retrieved from reference TRBV11-3 and TRBJ2-5, is EAGVVQSPRYKIIEKKQPVAFWCNPISGHNTLYWYLQNLGQGPELLIRYENEEAVDDSQLPKDRFSAERLKGVDSTLKIQPAELGDSAVYLCASSPFHGETQYFGPGTRLLVL.

The genes are TRBV28 and TRBJ2-5, with D tentatively TRBD1 or TRBD2 (5 bases each). V lost 4 bases to trimming and J lost 7 bases, with 16 bases between them. The CDR3 spans 14 residues. Germline assignment: CDR1 MDHEN and CDR2 SYDVKM. CDR3 residues: CASSSDRPGRTQYF. The CDR3 DNA follows: TGTGCCAGCAGTTCCGATCGCCCAGGGAGGACCCAGTACTTC.

This clone was picked up many times. This chain uses TRBV5-1 with TRBJ2-7, with 9 bases lining up with TRBD1. Germline loops: CDR1 SGHRS, CDR2 YFSETQ. CDR3 length equals 16 residues. Trimming removed 4 bases from V and 7 bases from J; junction bases left unmatched: 15. Here the CDR3 DNA reads TGCGCCAGCAGCCCCACGAGGGGACAGGGAGCCAAGGAGCAGTACTTC. This codes for CASSPTRGQGAKEQYF.

The chain employs TRBV5-4 and TRBJ2-1, with TRBD1 matching 8 bases. V lost 3 bases to trimming and J lost 8 bases; unmatched junction nucleotides: 7. CDR1 and CDR2 from the germline V gene are SGHNT and YYREEE (reference sequence). This CDR3 is 14 amino acids long. CDR3: CASSSRTGRHEQFF. DNA of the CDR3: TGTGCCAGCAGCTCTAGGACAGGGAGGCATGAGCAGTTCTTC.

This clone was detected many times. The sample carries other DNA sequences with the same CDR3. The V gene is TRBV6-2 or TRBV6-3, the J gene TRBJ2-1, with TRBD2 as a possible D gene (6 bases). This CDR3 is 12 amino acids long. Trimming removed 10 bases at V and 5 bases at J, with 12 bases between. Germline CDR1 and CDR2: MNHEY and SVGEGT. The CDR3: CATLRTNNEQFF. The CDR3 DNA reads as TGTGCCACCCTGAGGACTAACAATGAGCAGTTCTTC.

This clone was recorded at least ten times. The genes are TRBV5-1 and TRBJ2-1; 10 positions match TRBD2. V gave up 4 bases and J gave up 5 bases; unmatched junction bases: 3. CDR1 and CDR2 (germline): SGHRS, YFSETQ. The CDR3 has 14 amino acids. The CDR3 loop reads CASSALAGNNEQFF. The CDR3 DNA reads as TGCGCCAGCAGCGCACTAGCGGGGAACAATGAGCAGTTCTTC.

The chain recombines TRBV11-2 with TRBJ2-1, with 12 bases identical to TRBD2. The J segment lost 11 bases and the V segment lost 4 bases, leaving 9 bases of the junction unmatched. Germline CDR1 reads SGHAT; CDR2 reads FQNNGV. This CDR3 comprises 15 residues. In DNA form, the CDR3 reads TGTGCCAGCAGCTACCTCGGACTAGCGGGGAGGAAGCAGTTCTTC. This translates into CASSYLGLAGRKQFF. The variable domain in full, with the rest retrieved from reference TRBV11-2 and TRBJ2-1, is EAGVAQSPRYKIIEKRQSVAFWCNPISGHATLYWYQQILGQGPKLLIQFQNNGVVDDSQLPKDRFSAERLKGVDSTLKIQPAKLEDSAVYLCASSYLGLAGRKQFFGPGTRLTVL.

Many counts were recorded for this clone. This chain's CDR3 is CAISESYGTGGLGNTIYF. In DNA, the CDR3 is TGTGCCATCAGTGAGTCGTATGGGACAGGGGGCCTGGGAAACACCATATATTTT. The rearrangement links TRBV10-3 to TRBJ1-3; 12 bases line up with TRBD1. The CDR3 consists of 18 residues. V dropped 0 bases and J dropped 4; count of bases not matched to a gene: 7. Germline values: CDR1 ENHRY, CDR2 SYGVKD.

This clone was seen ten or more times. Distinct nucleotide sequences in the sample also encode this CDR3. The V gene is TRBV2, the J gene TRBJ1-2; D ambiguous. Germline V gene lookup returns CDR1 SNHLY and CDR2 FYNNEI. This CDR3 region has 13 residues. The germline V and J ends were trimmed by 3 bases and 5 bases, with 10 bases remaining between them. CDR3 in DNA: TGTGCCAGCAGTGAGCGGCAGGTTTATGGCTACACCTTC. This gives the protein CASSERQVYGYTF. The full variable domain, in which reference TRBV2 and TRBJ1-2 provide the parts outside the CDR3, is EPEVTQTPSHQVTQMGQEVILRCVPISNHLYFYWYRQILGQKVEFLVSFYNNEISEKSEIFDDQFSVERPDGSNFTLKIRSTKLEDSAMYFCASSERQVYGYTFGSGTRLTVV.

This clone was recorded many times. A much larger clone lies one base from this, so it may be a read error. The same CDR3 also results from other DNA sequences found in this sample. V usage is TRBV19 and J usage is TRBJ1-2; no clear D gene. Per the germline V gene, CDR1 is LNHDA and CDR2 is SQIVND (reference sequence). The CDR3 sequence is 14 residues long. Trimming pared 5 bases from V and 4 bases from J, leaving 14 bases between. This CDR3 is CASSDGPLVYGYTF. The CDR3 DNA follows: TGTGCCAGTAGTGACGGGCCGCTCGTCTATGGCTACACCTTC.

Ten or more counts support this clone. The genes are TRBV2 and TRBJ2-2, with 8 bases identical to TRBD1. The CDR3 sequence is 15 residues long. V lost 7 bases, J lost 1 base, and 5 bases stayed unmatched. Germline assignment: CDR1 SNHLY and CDR2 FYNNEI. DNA of the CDR3: TGTGCCAGCACAGACAGGGGCCTGAACACCGGGGAGCTGTTTTTT. This encodes CASTDRGLNTGELFF.

In this sample, this clone turned up a few times. Since a much larger clone is just one base distant, this may be a read error. V and J are TRBV19 and TRBJ1-2; D gene unclear. Trimming took 8 bases from V and 5 from J, leaving 15 bases between them. CDR1 and CDR2 (germline): LNHDA, SQIVND (reference sequence). This CDR3 region has 13 residues. The CDR3 spells CASYNSWTYGYTF. The CDR3 coding sequence is TGTGCCAGTTATAATTCGTGGACTTATGGCTACACCTTC.

The J gene is TRBJ2-3, the V gene TRBV24-1; D not resolved. Germline-derived CDR1 and CDR2 are KGHDR and SFDVKD. The CDR3 loop spans 14 amino acids. V was clipped by 0 bases and J by 4 bases, with 7 bases between them. CDR3 region: CATSDLRVPDTQYF. Here the CDR3 DNA reads TGTGCCACCAGTGATTTGAGGGTGCCAGATACGCAGTATTTT.

This clone has a count of ten or more. J is TRBJ1-6 and V is TRBV10-2, with a possible D match to TRBD1 (5 bases). V was trimmed by 0 bases and J by 11 bases, leaving 14 bases between them. This CDR3 is 15 amino acids long. CDR1 is WSHSY, CDR2 SAAADI, per germline. This chain's CDR3 is CASSESGGGITPLHF. The CDR3 DNA follows: TGCGCCAGCAGTGAGTCGGGGGGGGGGATCACACCCCTCCACTTT.

This clone was counted ten times or more. The genes are TRBV4-1 and TRBJ1-4, with TRBD1 matching 7 bases. CDR1 is MGHRA, CDR2 YSYEKL, per germline. This CDR3 has 15 residues. The junction had 3 bases not matched to a gene; V was cut back by 5 bases and J by 0 bases. For the CDR3, the DNA is TGCGCCAGCAGCGTAGGACAGGCAACTAATGAAAAACTGTTTTTT. This gives the protein CASSVGQATNEKLFF.

This clone occurred a few times. V is TRBV27 and J is TRBJ1-1; 10 bases are shared with TRBD1. J lost 4 bases, V lost 5 bases, and 10 bases had no gene match. The CDR3 loop spans 16 amino acids. The V gene's germline CDR1 is MNHEY and CDR2 SMNVEV (reference sequence). The CDR3 nucleotides are TGTGCCAGCAGTCGCTCTGGGACAGGGGTCGGCACTGAAGCTTTCTTT. The encoded protein is CASSRSGTGVGTEAFF.

In regard to this clone: At one end, the junction sequence differs from germline, possibly due to a read error. The chain joins TRBV6-1 to TRBJ2-2; possible D gene TRBD2, 5 bases. CDR3 size: 16 residues. Germline assignment: CDR1 MNHNS and CDR2 SASEGT. Here the CDR3 reads CASSPASWGATGELFF. The CDR3 DNA reads TGTGCCAGCAGTCCCGCTAGCTGGGGAGCTACCGGTGAGCTGTTTTTT.

At least ten counts were recorded for this clone. The chain is built from TRBV12-3 or TRBV12-4 and TRBJ1-1; D gene uncertain. The CDR3 is made up of 14 amino acids. The ends were cut back, 2 bases at V and 4 bases at J, with 11 bases in the middle. CDR3 sequence (DNA): TGTGCCAGCAGTTTATCGCGGGGAATCACTGAAGCTTTCTTT. The encoded protein is CASSLSRGITEAFF.

This clone was observed at least ten times. The V gene is TRBV4-2, the J gene TRBJ1-6, with D perhaps TRBD1 (5 bases). This CDR3 is 16 amino acids long. Germline loops: CDR1 LGHNA, CDR2 YNFKEQ. The V end lost 1 base, the J end lost 7 bases, and 14 bases lay between the germline ends. CDR3 residues: CASSQVVGGGNSPLHF. Written as DNA, the CDR3 is TGTGCCAGCAGCCAAGTGGTTGGGGGTGGGAATTCACCCCTCCACTTT.

This clone was detected only a few times. Here the CDR3 reads CASSEGQGWSLPLHF. CDR3 in DNA: TGTGCCAGCAGTGAAGGACAGGGCTGGAGTTTACCCCTCCACTTT. V is TRBV6-1 and J is TRBJ1-6; 7 bases fit TRBD1. With V trimmed by 1 base and J by 12 bases, 9 bases remained unmatched. Germline V lookup: CDR1 MNHNS, CDR2 SASEGT. The CDR3 is 15 residues long.